In its sample, the clone carrying this T cell receptor (beta chain) was seen a few times. Germline trimming cut 3 bases from V and 1 base from J; bases unmatched to any gene: 5. This CDR3 spans 17 amino acids. Germline assignment: CDR1 MDHEN and CDR2 SYDVKM. This entry comes from a study of T-cell reconstitution after alpha-beta-depleted transplantation in children. Molecular barcoding with unique molecular identifiers was used for the TCRbeta library. TCRdb ran MiXCR on the PCR reads and lists one entry per CDR3 protein. The sample lists some 100,000 distinct CDR3 sequences, about a quarter occurring once.

V usage is TRBV28 and J usage is TRBJ1-6, with 8 bases fitting TRBD1. This sequence was found in a boy younger than 10 with acute lymphoblastic leukemia, due to receive a stem cell transplant. The sample was PBMCs, taken before TCRalphabeta/CD19-depleted stem cell transplant. CDR3 loop: CASSLKRDRSYNSPLHF. The CDR3 DNA follows: TGTGCCAGCAGTTTGAAGAGGGACAGGTCCTATAATTCACCCCTCCACTTT. The entire variable domain, with the rest obtained from reference TRBV28 and TRBJ1-6, is as follows: DVKVTQSSRYLVKRTGEKVFLECVQDMDHENMFWYRQDPGLGLRLIYFSYDVKMKEKGDIPEGYSVSREKKERFSLILESASTNQTSMYLCASSLKRDRSYNSPLHFGNGTRLTVT.